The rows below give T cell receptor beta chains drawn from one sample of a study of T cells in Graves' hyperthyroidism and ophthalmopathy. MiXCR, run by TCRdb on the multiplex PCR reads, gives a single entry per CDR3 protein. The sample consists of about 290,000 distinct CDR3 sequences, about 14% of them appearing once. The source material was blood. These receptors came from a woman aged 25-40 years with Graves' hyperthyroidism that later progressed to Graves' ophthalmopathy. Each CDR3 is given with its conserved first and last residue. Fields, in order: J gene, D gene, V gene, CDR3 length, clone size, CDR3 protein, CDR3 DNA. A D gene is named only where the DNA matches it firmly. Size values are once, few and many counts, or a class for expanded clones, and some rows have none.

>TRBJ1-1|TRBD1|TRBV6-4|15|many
CASSEPGTANTEAFF
TGTGCCAGCAGTGAACCCGGGACAGCGAACACTGAAGCTTTCTTT
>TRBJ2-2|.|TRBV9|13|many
CASSNRNTGELFF
TGTGCCAGCAGCAACCGGAACACCGGGGAGCTGTTTTTT
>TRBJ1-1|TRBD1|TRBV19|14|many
CASSIRQGQTEAFF
TGTGCCAGTAGTATTAGACAGGGCCAGACTGAAGCTTTCTTT
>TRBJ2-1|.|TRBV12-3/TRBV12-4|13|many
CASSSPVSNEQFF
TGTGCCAGCAGCTCGCCCGTGAGCAATGAGCAGTTCTTC
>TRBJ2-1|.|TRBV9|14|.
CASSVAGTHNEQFF
TGTGCCAGCAGCGTCGCCGGGACCCACAATGAGCAGTTCTTC
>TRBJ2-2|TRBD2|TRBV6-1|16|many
CASSKLAGGPEKELFF
TGTGCCAGCAGTAAACTAGCGGGAGGGCCGGAAAAGGAGCTGTTTTTT
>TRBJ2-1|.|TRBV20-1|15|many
CSARDLGLVYNEQFF
TGCAGTGCTAGAGACTTGGGGCTAGTCTACAATGAGCAGTTCTTC
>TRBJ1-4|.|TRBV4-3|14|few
CASSQEGLTEKLFF
TGCGCCAGCAGCCAAGAAGGACTAACGGAAAAACTGTTTTTT
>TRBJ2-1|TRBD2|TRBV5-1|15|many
CASSLGGTRHNEQFF
TGCGCCAGCAGCCTGGGTGGGACTAGACACAATGAGCAGTTCTTC
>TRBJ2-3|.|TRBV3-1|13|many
CASSQDTGTTQYF
TGTGCCAGCAGCCAAGATACGGGGACTACGCAGTATTTT
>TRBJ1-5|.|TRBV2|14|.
CAIADTNSNQPQHF
TGTGCCATCGCGGACACAAATAGCAATCAGCCCCAGCATTTT
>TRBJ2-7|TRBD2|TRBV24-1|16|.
CATSDSDSGSLYEQYF
TGTGCCACCAGTGATTCAGATAGCGGGAGTCTCTACGAGCAGTACTTC
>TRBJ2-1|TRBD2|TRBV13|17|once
CASSQEESSGRDNEQFF
TGCGCCAGCAGCCAAGAGGAATCTAGCGGGAGGGACAATGAGCAGTTCTTC
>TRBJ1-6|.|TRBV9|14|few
CASSLDGGSSPLHF
TGTGCCAGCAGCCTCGACGGGGGCTCGTCACCCCTCCACTTT